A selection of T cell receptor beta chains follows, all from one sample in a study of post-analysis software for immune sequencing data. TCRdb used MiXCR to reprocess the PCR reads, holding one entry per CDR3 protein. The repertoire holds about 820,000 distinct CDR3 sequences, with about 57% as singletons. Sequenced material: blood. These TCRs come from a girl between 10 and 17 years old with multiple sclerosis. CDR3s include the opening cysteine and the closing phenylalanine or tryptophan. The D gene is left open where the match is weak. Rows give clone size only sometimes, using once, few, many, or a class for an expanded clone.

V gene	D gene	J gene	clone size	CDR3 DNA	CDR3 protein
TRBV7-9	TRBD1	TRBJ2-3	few	TGTGCCAGCAGCCCCGCCCGGGACAGCGTTACAGATACGCAGTATTTT	CASSPARDSVTDTQYF
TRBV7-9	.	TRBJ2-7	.	TGTGCCAGCAGCTTGACCACAGGGCCGGGATCCTACGAGCAGTACTTC	CASSLTTGPGSYEQYF
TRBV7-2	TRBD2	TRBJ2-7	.	TGTGCCAGCAGCTCCGAAGGTTTAGCGGGAGTGAGCAATGAGCAGTACTTC	CASSSEGLAGVSNEQYF
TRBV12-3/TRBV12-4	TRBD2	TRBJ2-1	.	TGTGCCAGCAGGGCGACTAGCGGGAGAAGGGATGAGCAGTTCTTC	CASRATSGRRDEQFF
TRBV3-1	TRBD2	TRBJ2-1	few	TGTGCCAGCAGCCAAGATAGGCTAGCGGGAGAGCAGTTCTTC	CASSQDRLAGEQFF
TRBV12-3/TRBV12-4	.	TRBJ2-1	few	TGTGCCAGCAGTCCACTTGGGACCTTCAGCGATGAGCAGTTCTTC	CASSPLGTFSDEQFF
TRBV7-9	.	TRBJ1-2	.	TGTGCCAGGGAGGAGGCTAACTATGGCTACACCTTC	CAREEANYGYTF
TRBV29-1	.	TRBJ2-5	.	TGCAGCGTTGGGACCCCGAAAGAGCAGTACTTC	CSVGTPKEQYF
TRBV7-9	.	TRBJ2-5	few	TGTGCCAGCAGCTCCCTTACCAGCCAAGAGACCCAGTACTTC	CASSSLTSQETQYF
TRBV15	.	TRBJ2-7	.	TGTGCCACCCGTGAACCCGGGAACGACTACGAGCAGTACTTC	CATREPGNDYEQYF
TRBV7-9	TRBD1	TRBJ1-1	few	TGTGCCGGCAGCTTGATTGAGGGGGCGCGATCCACTGAAGCTTTCTTT	CAGSLIEGARSTEAFF
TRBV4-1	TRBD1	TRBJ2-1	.	TGCGCCAGCAGCCAAGGGGCCGGGACAGGGCCCCGGGAGCAGTTCTTC	CASSQGAGTGPREQFF
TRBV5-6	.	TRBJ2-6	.	TGTGCCAGCCTACAAGAAGGGGGCTCTGGGGCCAACGTCCTGACTTTC	CASLQEGGSGANVLTF
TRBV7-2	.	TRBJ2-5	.	TGTGCCAGCAGCTTATTACGGAGGGGTGGGGAGACCCAGTACTTC	CASSLLRRGGETQYF
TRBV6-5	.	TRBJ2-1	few	TGTGCCAGCAGTTACTCGGGACTCTTCAATGAGCAGTTCTTC	CASSYSGLFNEQFF
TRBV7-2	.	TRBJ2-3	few	TGTGCCAGCAGCCGAGTGAGGGATACGCAGTATTTT	CASSRVRDTQYF
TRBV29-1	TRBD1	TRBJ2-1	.	TGCAGCGTTGTCCCCAGGGACAGGGAGGTTGAGCAGTTCTTC	CSVVPRDREVEQFF
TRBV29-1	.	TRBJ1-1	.	TGCAGTTTGGCCCCTCTTCGGGACACTGAAGCTTTCTTT	CSLAPLRDTEAFF
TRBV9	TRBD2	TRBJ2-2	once	TGTGCCAGCAGCGTAGGACCGGGAGGGCCCAGCACCGGGGAGCTGTTTTTT	CASSVGPGGPSTGELFF
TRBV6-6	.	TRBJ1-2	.	TGTGCCAGCACCCCGGGGAGATTAAGCTATGGCTACACCTTC	CASTPGRLSYGYTF
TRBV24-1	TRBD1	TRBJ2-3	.	TGTGCCACCAGTGATTCCACCGGGACAGGGGGCCTCGATACGCAGTATTTT	CATSDSTGTGGLDTQYF
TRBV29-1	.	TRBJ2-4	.	TGCAGCGTTGAAGACTTCCTAGGGGGGCGTTCCGGGCAGTACTTC	CSVEDFLGGRSGQYF